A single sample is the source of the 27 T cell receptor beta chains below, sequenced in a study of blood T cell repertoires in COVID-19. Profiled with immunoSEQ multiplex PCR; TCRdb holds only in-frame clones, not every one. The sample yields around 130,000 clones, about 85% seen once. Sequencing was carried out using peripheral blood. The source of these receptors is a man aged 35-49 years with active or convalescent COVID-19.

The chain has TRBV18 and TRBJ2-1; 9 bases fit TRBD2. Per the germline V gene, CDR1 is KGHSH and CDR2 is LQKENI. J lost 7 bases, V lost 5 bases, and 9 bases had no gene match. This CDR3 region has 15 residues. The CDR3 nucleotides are TGTGCCAGCTCAATTCTGGCGGGGGGGTGGAATGAGCAGTTCTTC. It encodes CASSILAGGWNEQFF.

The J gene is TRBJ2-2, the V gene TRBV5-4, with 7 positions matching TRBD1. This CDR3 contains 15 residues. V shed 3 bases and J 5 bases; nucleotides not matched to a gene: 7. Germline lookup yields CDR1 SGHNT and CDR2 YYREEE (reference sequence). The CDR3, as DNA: TGTGCCAGCAGCTACGGGACAGCACAGACCGGGGAGCTGTTTTTT. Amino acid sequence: CASSYGTAQTGELFF.

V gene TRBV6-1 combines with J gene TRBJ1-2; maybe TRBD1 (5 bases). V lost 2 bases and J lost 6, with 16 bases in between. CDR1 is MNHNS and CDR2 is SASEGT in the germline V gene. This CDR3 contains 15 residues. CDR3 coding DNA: TGTGCCAGCAGTGAATTCACAGGCGGGGCGGATGGCTACACCTTC. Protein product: CASSEFTGGADGYTF.

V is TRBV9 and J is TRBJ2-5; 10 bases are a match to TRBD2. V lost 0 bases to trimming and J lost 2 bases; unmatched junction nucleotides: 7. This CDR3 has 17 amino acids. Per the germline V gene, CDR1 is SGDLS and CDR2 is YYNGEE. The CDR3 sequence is CASSVGSQRGGQETQYF. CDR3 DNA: TGTGCCAGCAGCGTAGGATCGCAGCGGGGGGGGCAAGAGACCCAGTACTTC.

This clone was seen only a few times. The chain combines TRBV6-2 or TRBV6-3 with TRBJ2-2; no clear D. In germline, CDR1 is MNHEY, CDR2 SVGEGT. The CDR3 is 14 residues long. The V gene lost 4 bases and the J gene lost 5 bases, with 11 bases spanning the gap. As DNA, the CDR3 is TGTGCCAGCAGTTCCCTTGGGCCTACCGGGGAGCTGTTTTTT. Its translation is CASSSLGPTGELFF.

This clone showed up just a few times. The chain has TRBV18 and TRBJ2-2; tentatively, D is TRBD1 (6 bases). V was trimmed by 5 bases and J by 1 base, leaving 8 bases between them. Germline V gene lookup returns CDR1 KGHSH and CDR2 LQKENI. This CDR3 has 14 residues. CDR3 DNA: TGTGCCAGCTCAGAGGGGGTGAACACCGGGGAGCTGTTTTTT. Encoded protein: CASSEGVNTGELFF. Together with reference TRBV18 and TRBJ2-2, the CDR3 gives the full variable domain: NAGVMQNPRHLVRRRGQEARLRCSPMKGHSHVYWYRQLPEEGLKFMVYLQKENIIDESGMPKERFSAEFPKEGPSILRIQQVVRGDSAAYFCASSEGVNTGELFFGEGSRLTVL.

CDR3 in DNA: TGTGCCAGCAGTTCCCCCCAGGAGAGGGCAGGAAACACCATATATTTT. Encoded protein: CASSSPQERAGNTIYF. This sequence joins TRBV28 and TRBJ1-3; no clear D. This CDR3 has 16 residues. V lost 4 bases to trimming and J lost 4 bases, with 17 bases between them. Germline CDR1 is MDHEN and CDR2 is SYDVKM.

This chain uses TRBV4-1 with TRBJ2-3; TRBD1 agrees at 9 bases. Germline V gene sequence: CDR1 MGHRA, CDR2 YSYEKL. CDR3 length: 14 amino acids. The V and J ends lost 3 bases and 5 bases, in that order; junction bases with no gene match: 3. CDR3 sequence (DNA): TGCGCCAGCAGCCACCCGACAGGGGGAGATACGCAGTATTTT. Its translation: CASSHPTGGDTQYF.

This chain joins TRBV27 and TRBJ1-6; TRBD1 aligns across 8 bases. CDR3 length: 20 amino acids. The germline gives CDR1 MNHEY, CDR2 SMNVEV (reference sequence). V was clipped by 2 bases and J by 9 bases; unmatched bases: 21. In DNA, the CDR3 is TGTGCCAGCAGTTTACGTCTACAGTCACAGGCATCGACAGGGGCTTCACCCCTCCACTTT. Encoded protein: CASSLRLQSQASTGASPLHF.

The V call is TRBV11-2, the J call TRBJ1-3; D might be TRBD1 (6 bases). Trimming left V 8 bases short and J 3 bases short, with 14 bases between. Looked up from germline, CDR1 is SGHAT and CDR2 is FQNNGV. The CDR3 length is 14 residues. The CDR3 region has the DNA TGTGCCAGCGCGACAGGTCTGGATGGAAACACCATATATTTT. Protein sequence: CASATGLDGNTIYF.

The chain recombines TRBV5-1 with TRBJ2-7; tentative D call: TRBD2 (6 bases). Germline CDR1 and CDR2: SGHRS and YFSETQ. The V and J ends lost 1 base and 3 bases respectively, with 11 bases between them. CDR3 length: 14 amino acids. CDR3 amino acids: CASSLRVSGYEQYF. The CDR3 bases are TGCGCCAGCAGCTTGAGAGTTAGCGGCTACGAGCAGTACTTC.

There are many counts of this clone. CDR3: CASSWLAGSKNIQYF. The CDR3 nucleotides read TGTGCCAGCAGTTGGCTAGCAGGCTCCAAAAACATTCAGTACTTC. The chain links TRBV6-2 or TRBV6-3 to TRBJ2-4; D might be TRBD2 (5 bases). The V end was cut by 4 bases, the J end by 2 bases, with 12 bases between. CDR3 length equals 15 residues. CDR1 and CDR2 from the germline V gene are MNHEY and SVGEGT.

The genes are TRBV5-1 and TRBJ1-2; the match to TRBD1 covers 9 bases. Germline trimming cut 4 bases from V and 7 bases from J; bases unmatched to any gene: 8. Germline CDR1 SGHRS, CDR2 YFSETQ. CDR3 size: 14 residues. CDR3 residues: CASSEGQGRGGYTF. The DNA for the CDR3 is TGCGCCAGCAGCGAGGGACAGGGAAGAGGTGGCTACACCTTC. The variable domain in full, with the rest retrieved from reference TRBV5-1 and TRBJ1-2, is KAGVTQTPRYLIKTRGQQVTLSCSPISGHRSVSWYQQTPGQGLQFLFEYFSETQRNKGNFPGRFSGRQFSNSRSEMNVSTLELGDSALYLCASSEGQGRGGYTFGSGTRLTVV.

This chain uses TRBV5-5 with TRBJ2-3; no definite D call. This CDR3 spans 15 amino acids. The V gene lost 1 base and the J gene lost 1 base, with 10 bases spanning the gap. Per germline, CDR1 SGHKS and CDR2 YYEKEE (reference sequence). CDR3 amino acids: CASSLTAEGTDTQYF. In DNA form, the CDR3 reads TGTGCCAGCAGCTTGACCGCCGAGGGCACAGATACGCAGTATTTT.

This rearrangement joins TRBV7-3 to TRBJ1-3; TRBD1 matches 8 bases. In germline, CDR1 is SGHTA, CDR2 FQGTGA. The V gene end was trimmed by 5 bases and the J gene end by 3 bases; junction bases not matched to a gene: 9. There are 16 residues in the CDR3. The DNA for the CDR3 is TGTGCCAGCAGCAAATCAGGACAGGGAGGTGGAAACACCATATATTTT. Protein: CASSKSGQGGGNTIYF.

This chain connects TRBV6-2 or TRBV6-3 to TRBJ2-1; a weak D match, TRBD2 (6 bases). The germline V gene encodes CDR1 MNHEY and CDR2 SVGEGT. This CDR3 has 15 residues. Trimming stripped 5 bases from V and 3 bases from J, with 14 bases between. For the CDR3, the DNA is TGTGCCAGCAGTCCCCCGAGCGGGCTCTACAATGAGCAGTTCTTC. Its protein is CASSPPSGLYNEQFF.

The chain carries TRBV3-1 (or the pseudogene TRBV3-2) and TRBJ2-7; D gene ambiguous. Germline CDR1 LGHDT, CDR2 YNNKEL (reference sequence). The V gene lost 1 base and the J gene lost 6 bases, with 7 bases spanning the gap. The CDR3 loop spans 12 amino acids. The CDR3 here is CASSQANGEQYF. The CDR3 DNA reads TGTGCCAGCAGCCAAGCTAACGGCGAGCAGTACTTC.

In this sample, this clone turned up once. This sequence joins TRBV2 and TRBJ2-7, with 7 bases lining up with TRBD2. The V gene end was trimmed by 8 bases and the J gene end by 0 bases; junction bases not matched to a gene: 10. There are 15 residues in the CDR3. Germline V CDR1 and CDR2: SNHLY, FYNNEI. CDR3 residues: CASLPVGGSSYEQYF. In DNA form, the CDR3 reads TGTGCCAGCTTACCCGTGGGGGGGAGCTCCTACGAGCAGTACTTC.

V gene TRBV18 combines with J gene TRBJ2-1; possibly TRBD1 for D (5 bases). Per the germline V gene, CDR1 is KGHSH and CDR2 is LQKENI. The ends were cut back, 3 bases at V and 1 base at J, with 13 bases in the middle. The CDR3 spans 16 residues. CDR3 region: CASSPPQGGSYNEQFF. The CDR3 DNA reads TGTGCCAGCTCACCCCCGCAGGGTGGGTCCTACAATGAGCAGTTCTTC. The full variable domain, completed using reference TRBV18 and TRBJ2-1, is NAGVMQNPRHLVRRRGQEARLRCSPMKGHSHVYWYRQLPEEGLKFMVYLQKENIIDESGMPKERFSAEFPKEGPSILRIQQVVRGDSAAYFCASSPPQGGSYNEQFFGPGTRLTVL.

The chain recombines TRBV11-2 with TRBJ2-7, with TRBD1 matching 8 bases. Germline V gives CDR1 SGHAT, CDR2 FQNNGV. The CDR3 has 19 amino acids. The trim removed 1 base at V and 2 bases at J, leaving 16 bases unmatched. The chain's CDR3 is CASSLAVGQAEKSPYEQYF. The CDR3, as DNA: TGTGCCAGCAGCTTAGCAGTGGGACAGGCGGAAAAATCCCCCTACGAGCAGTACTTC.

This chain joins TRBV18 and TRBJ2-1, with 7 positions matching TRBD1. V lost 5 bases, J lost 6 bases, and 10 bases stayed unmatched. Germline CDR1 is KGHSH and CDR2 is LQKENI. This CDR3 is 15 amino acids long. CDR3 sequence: CASSARDRPINEQFF. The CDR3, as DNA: TGTGCCAGCTCAGCACGGGACAGACCCATCAATGAGCAGTTCTTC. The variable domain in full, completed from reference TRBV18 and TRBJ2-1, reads NAGVMQNPRHLVRRRGQEARLRCSPMKGHSHVYWYRQLPEEGLKFMVYLQKENIIDESGMPKERFSAEFPKEGPSILRIQQVVRGDSAAYFCASSARDRPINEQFFGPGTRLTVL.

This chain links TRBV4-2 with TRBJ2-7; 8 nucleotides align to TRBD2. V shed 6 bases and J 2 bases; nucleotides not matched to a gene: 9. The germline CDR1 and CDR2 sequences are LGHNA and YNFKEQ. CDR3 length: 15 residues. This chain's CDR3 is CASSSGTQITYEQYF. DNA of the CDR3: TGTGCCAGCAGTAGCGGGACACAGATAACCTACGAGCAGTACTTC.

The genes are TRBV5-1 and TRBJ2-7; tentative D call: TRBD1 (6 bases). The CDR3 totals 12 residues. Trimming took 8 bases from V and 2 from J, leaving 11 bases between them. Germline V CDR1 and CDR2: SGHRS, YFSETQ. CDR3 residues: CASKGDAYEQYF. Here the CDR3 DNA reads TGCGCCAGTAAGGGGGACGCCTACGAGCAGTACTTC. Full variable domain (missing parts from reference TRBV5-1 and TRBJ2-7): KAGVTQTPRYLIKTRGQQVTLSCSPISGHRSVSWYQQTPGQGLQFLFEYFSETQRNKGNFPGRFSGRQFSNSRSEMNVSTLELGDSALYLCASKGDAYEQYFGPGTRLTVT.

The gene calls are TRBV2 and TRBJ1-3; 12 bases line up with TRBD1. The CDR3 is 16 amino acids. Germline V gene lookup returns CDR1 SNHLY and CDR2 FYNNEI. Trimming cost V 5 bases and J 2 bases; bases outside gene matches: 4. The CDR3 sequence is CASSRDRGRAGNTIYF. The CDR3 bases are TGTGCCAGCAGTAGGGACAGGGGGCGAGCTGGAAACACCATATATTTT.

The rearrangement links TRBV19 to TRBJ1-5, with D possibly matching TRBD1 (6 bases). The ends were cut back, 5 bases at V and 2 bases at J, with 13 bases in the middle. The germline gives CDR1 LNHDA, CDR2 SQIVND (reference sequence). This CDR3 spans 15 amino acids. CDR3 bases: TGTGCCAGTAGTTCCGGGACACTGGGCAATCAGCCCCAGCATTTT. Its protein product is CASSSGTLGNQPQHF.

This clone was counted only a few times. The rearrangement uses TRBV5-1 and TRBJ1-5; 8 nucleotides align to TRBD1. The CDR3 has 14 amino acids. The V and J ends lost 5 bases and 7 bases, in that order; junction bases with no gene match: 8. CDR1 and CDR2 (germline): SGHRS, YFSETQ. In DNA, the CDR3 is TGCGCCAGCAGACTGACAGGGGAAGGGCAGCCCCAGCATTTT. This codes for CASRLTGEGQPQHF.

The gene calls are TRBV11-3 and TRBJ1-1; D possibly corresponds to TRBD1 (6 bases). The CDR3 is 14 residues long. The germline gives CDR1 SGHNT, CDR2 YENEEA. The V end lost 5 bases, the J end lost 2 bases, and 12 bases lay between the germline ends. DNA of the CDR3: TGTGCCAGCAGCCGAGGGGGAGACAACACTGAAGCTTTCTTT. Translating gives CASSRGGDNTEAFF. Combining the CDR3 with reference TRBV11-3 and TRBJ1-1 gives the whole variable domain EAGVVQSPRYKIIEKKQPVAFWCNPISGHNTLYWYLQNLGQGPELLIRYENEEAVDDSQLPKDRFSAERLKGVDSTLKIQPAELGDSAVYLCASSRGGDNTEAFFGQGTRLTVV.